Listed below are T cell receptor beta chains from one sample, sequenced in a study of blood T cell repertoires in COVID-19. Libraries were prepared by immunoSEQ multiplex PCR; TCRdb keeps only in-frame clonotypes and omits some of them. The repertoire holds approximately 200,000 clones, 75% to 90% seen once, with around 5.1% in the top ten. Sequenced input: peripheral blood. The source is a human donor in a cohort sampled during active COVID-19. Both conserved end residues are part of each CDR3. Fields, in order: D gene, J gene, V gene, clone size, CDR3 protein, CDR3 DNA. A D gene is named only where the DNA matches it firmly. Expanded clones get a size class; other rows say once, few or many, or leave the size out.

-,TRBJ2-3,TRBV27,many,CASSFSSGTTDTQYF,TGTGCCAGCAGTTTCAGTAGCGGTACCACAGATACGCAGTATTTT
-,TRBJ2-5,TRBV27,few,CASSPSSVQETQYF,TGTGCCAGCAGCCCCTCGTCGGTACAAGAGACCCAGTACTTC
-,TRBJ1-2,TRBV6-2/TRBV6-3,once,CASSVTTDLYGYTF,TGTGCCAGCAGTGTGACGACTGACCTCTATGGCTACACCTTC
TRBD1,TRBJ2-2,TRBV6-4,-,CASSGQGKTGELFF,TGTGCCAGTAGCGGACAGGGTAAAACCGGGGAGCTGTTTTTT
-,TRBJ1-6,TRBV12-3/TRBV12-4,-,CASSRSHNSPLHF,TGTGCCAGCTCCAGATCCCATAATTCACCCCTCCACTTT
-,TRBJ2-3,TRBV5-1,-,CASSQGHQTTTDTQYF,TGCGCCAGCAGCCAAGGACACCAAACCACCACAGATACGCAGTATTTT
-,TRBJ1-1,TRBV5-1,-,CASSLIGDTQGTEAFF,TGCGCCAGCAGCTTGATCGGTGATACTCAGGGGACTGAAGCTTTCTTT
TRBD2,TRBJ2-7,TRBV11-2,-,CASSLTSGKKYEQYF,TGTGCCAGCAGCTTGACTAGCGGGAAAAAATACGAGCAGTACTTC
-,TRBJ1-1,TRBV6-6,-,CASTPNLPVTFF,TGTGCCAGTACACCCAATCTTCCTGTAACTTTCTTT
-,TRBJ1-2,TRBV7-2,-,CASSLAAGQGYGYTF,TGTGCCAGCAGCTTAGCCGCAGGACAAGGCTATGGCTACACCTTC
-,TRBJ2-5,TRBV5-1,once,CASSLPGQETQYF,TGCGCCAGCAGCTTGCCGGGGCAAGAGACCCAGTACTTC
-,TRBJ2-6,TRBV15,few,CATSPVLSGANVLTF,TGTGCCACCAGCCCGGTGCTATCTGGGGCCAACGTCCTGACTTTC
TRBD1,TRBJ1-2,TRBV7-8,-,CASSLAADRGQDGYTF,TGTGCCAGCAGCTTAGCTGCGGATAGGGGGCAGGATGGCTACACCTTC
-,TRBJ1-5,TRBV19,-,CASGTGFNQPQHF,TGTGCCAGTGGAACAGGGTTCAATCAGCCCCAGCATTTT
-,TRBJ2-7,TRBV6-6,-,CASSYGGTEQYF,TGTGCCAGCAGTTACGGAGGGACGGAGCAGTACTTC
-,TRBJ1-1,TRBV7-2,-,CASSTYPGHNTEAFF,TGTGCCAGCAGCACATACCCGGGACATAACACTGAAGCTTTCTTT
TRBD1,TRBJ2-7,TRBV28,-,CASRRRGPHYEQYF,TGTGCCAGCAGGCGCAGGGGGCCTCACTACGAGCAGTACTTC
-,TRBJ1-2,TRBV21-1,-,CASSKVGQGPNYGYTF,TGTGCCAGCAGCAAAGTAGGGCAGGGTCCTAACTATGGCTACACCTTC
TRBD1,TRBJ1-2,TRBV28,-,CASSPHGTGNGHTF,TGTGCCAGCAGTCCACACGGGACAGGGAACGGCCACACCTTC
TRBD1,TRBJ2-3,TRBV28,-,CASSSGDRRTDTQYF,TGTGCCAGCAGTTCCGGGGACAGGAGGACAGATACGCAGTATTTT
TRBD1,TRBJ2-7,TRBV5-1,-,CASSYGTASYEQYF,TGCGCCAGCAGCTACGGGACAGCCTCCTACGAGCAGTACTTC
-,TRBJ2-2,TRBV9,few,CASSSPRQTSNTGELFF,TGTGCCAGCAGCTCACCTCGACAAACCTCGAACACCGGGGAGCTGTTTTTT
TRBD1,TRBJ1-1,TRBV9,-,CASSVDPGGRNTEAFF,TGTGCCAGCAGCGTAGATCCAGGGGGGAGGAACACTGAAGCTTTCTTT
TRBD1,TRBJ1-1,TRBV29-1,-,CSVEPGGTGGEAFF,TGCAGCGTTGAACCGGGGGGCACAGGGGGTGAAGCTTTCTTT
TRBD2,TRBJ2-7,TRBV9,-,CASSATSGRTYEQYF,TGTGCCAGCAGCGCAACTAGCGGGAGGACATACGAGCAGTACTTC
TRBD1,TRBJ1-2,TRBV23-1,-,CASSQPGQGAYGYTF,TGCGCCAGCAGTCAACCGGGACAGGGGGCCTATGGCTACACCTTC
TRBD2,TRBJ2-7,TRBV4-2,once,CASSPVAGGNEQYF,TGTGCCAGCAGCCCCGTAGCGGGAGGGAACGAGCAGTACTTC
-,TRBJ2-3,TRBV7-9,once,CASTLTGLGEDTQYF,TGTGCCAGCACCCTTACAGGGTTGGGGGAAGATACGCAGTATTTT
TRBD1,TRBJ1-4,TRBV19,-,CASSITGDEKLFF,TGTGCCAGTAGTATCACAGGGGATGAAAAACTGTTTTTT
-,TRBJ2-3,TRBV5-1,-,CASSLTQAPRGTDTQYF,TGCGCCAGCAGCTTAACACAAGCTCCCCGGGGCACAGATACGCAGTATTTT
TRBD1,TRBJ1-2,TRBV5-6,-,CASSRDRGTSGGYTF,TGTGCCAGCAGCAGAGACAGGGGAACATCCGGGGGCTACACCTTC
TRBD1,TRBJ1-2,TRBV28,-,CASSLTGAMGGYTF,TGTGCCAGCAGTTTAACAGGGGCGATGGGAGGCTACACCTTC
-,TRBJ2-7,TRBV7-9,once,CASSPPGVGYEQYF,TGTGCCAGCAGCCCCCCAGGGGTTGGGTACGAGCAGTACTTC
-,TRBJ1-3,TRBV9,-,CASSVEEIGISGNTIYF,TGTGCCAGCAGCGTAGAGGAGATCGGTATCTCTGGAAACACCATATATTTT
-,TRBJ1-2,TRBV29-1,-,CSVGAGSGTNYGYTF,TGCAGCGTTGGGGCAGGGTCCGGAACTAACTATGGCTACACCTTC
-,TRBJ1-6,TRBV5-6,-,CASSLAQGYNLPLHF,TGTGCCAGCAGCTTGGCGCAGGGTTATAATTTACCCCTCCACTTT
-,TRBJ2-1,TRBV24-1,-,CATISNYNEQFF,TGTGCCACCATTTCAAACTACAATGAGCAGTTCTTC
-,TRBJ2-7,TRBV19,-,CASSNSDRPPYEQYF,TGTGCCAGTAGTAACTCTGACAGGCCGCCCTACGAGCAGTACTTC